Listed below are T cell receptor beta chains from one sample, sequenced in a study of blood T cell repertoires in COVID-19. Only in-frame clones appear in the TCRdb table, and some are missing; sequencing was by immunoSEQ multiplex PCR. In the table there are about 150,000 clones, approximately 81% of which are singletons. Sequenced input: peripheral blood. The receptors were sampled from a woman aged 55-75 years with active or convalescent COVID-19. Each CDR3 is given with its conserved first and last residue. The D gene is left open where the match is weak. The size field is filled for only some rows; it gives once, few, many or a size class.

clone size,D gene,V gene,J gene,CDR3 protein,CDR3 DNA
.,TRBD1,TRBV19,TRBJ2-2,CASRRQGAAGELFF,TGTGCCAGTAGGCGACAGGGGGCCGCCGGGGAGCTGTTTTTT
.,TRBD2,TRBV6-1,TRBJ2-5,CASSESGRETQYF,TGTGCCAGCAGTGAAAGCGGGAGAGAGACCCAGTACTTC
.,TRBD1,TRBV19,TRBJ1-2,CASSTETGGYGYTF,TGTGCCAGTAGTACTGAGACAGGGGGCTATGGCTACACCTTC
few,.,TRBV28,TRBJ1-1,CASRLRGANTEAFF,TGTGCCAGCAGGTTACGGGGGGCCAACACTGAAGCTTTCTTT
.,.,TRBV5-1,TRBJ1-1,CASSSSRVTEAFF,TGCGCCAGCAGCTCCTCTCGGGTTACTGAAGCTTTCTTT
few,TRBD2,TRBV11-2,TRBJ2-7,CASSPGGGRSSWTSYEQYF,TGTGCCAGCAGTCCTGGGGGCGGGAGGTCCTCTTGGACCTCCTACGAGCAGTACTTC
.,.,TRBV6-5,TRBJ1-2,CAGMGPGRYGYTF,TGTGCCGGGATGGGCCCTGGGAGGTATGGCTACACCTTC
few,.,TRBV13,TRBJ1-2,CASSLYREIYGYTF,TGTGCCAGCAGCTTATACAGGGAAATCTATGGCTACACCTTC
.,TRBD1,TRBV2,TRBJ2-1,CASTIEGADYNEQFF,TGTGCCAGCACAATCGAGGGGGCCGACTACAATGAGCAGTTCTTC
many,.,TRBV6-2/TRBV6-3,TRBJ2-1,CASSWILDPSSYNEQFF,TGTGCCAGCAGTTGGATTCTGGATCCTAGCTCCTACAATGAGCAGTTCTTC
.,.,TRBV10-2,TRBJ2-7,CASSAGQGRISEQYF,TGCGCCAGCAGTGCGGGTCAGGGAAGGATCTCCGAGCAGTACTTC
.,TRBD2,TRBV7-2,TRBJ2-1,CASRPTGTSYGHNEQFF,TGTGCCAGCAGGCCCACCGGGACTAGCTACGGTCACAATGAGCAGTTCTTC
.,TRBD2,TRBV7-8,TRBJ2-1,CASSPATGLAGGPEQFF,TGTGCCAGCAGCCCAGCGACCGGACTAGCGGGAGGGCCTGAGCAGTTCTTC
.,.,TRBV5-1,TRBJ2-5,CASSLGRETQYF,TGCGCCAGCAGCTTGGGCCGGGAGACCCAGTACTTC
.,.,TRBV5-8,TRBJ2-1,CASSLAGAGTYNEQFF,TGTGCCAGCAGCTTGGCCGGAGCGGGCACCTACAATGAGCAGTTCTTC
.,TRBD2,TRBV12-5,TRBJ2-2,CASARGAGELFF,TGTGCTAGTGCGCGGGGGGCCGGGGAGCTGTTTTTT
.,TRBD1,TRBV5-1,TRBJ2-6,CASSGGDRALSGANVLTF,TGCGCCAGCAGCGGAGGGGACAGGGCCTTAAGTGGGGCCAACGTCCTGACTTTC
.,TRBD2,TRBV6-2/TRBV6-3,TRBJ2-5,CASSLRPSGQETQYF,TGTGCCAGCAGTTTACGCCCTAGCGGACAAGAGACCCAGTACTTC
.,TRBD2,TRBV10-3,TRBJ2-5,CAISDQAGGQETQYF,TGTGCCATCAGTGACCAAGCGGGGGGGCAAGAGACCCAGTACTTC
.,.,TRBV27,TRBJ1-6,CASSLYQGASPLHF,TGTGCCAGCAGTTTATATCAGGGCGCTTCACCCCTCCACTTT
.,TRBD1,TRBV28,TRBJ1-2,CASSPKPRQGNNYGYTF,TGTGCCAGCAGTCCAAAGCCTCGACAGGGCAACAACTATGGCTACACCTTC
.,.,TRBV6-2/TRBV6-3,TRBJ1-4,CASSAVLQDEKLFF,TGTGCCAGCAGTGCGGTACTACAAGATGAAAAACTGTTTTTT